This T cell receptor beta chain was documented in a study of T cell repertoires in cytomegalovirus infection. Study overall: Shared public TCR beta signatures pointed to both CMV infection and a matching HLA type. Broader study findings: HLA-C-restricted TCR beta clonotypes specific for CMV led the ex vivo response.

TCRdb processed the reads anew with MiXCR; each CDR3 protein has one entry. The sample records 350,000 to 500,000 distinct CDR3 sequences, approximately 30% being singletons. A word on this clonotype: What it recognizes is unknown.

This CDR3 contains 14 residues. The germline V gene has CDR1 MNHNS and CDR2 SASEGT. Trimming cost V 7 bases and J 4 bases, with 16 bases left between them. Sequenced input: PBMCs. This chain joins TRBV6-1 and TRBJ2-5; D is uncertain. The TCR comes from a human donor in good health (CMV status not recorded). Some clones in this sample may be carry-over from other donors' samples. This CDR3 is CASTRGAQRETQYF. Here the CDR3 DNA reads TGTGCCAGCACCAGAGGAGCGCAAAGAGAGACCCAGTACTTC.